These T cell receptor beta chains were read from a single sample in a study of blood T cell repertoires in COVID-19. The table came from immunoSEQ multiplex PCR; TCRdb's copy has only in-frame clones and leaves some out. This sample has roughly 100,000 clones, with 75% to 95% found just once. The specimen sequenced was peripheral blood. These receptors were taken from a human donor in a cohort sampled during active COVID-19. Each CDR3 is given without its conserved first and last residue. Fields, in order: V gene, J gene, CDR3 protein.

TRBV28	TRBJ1-1	ASATGLTEAF
TRBV19	TRBJ1-1	ASTQVTGFTEAF
TRBV4-1	TRBJ1-5	ASSQVTAQH
TRBV6-2/TRBV6-3	TRBJ1-2	ASSYGQDFYGYT
TRBV19	TRBJ1-5	ASSVDRGNQPQH
TRBV4-2	TRBJ2-7	ASSQTRTGFGEQY
TRBV5-1	TRBJ2-1	ASSLSAGAYNEQF
TRBV7-6	TRBJ2-7	ASSNSQGSFPYEQY
TRBV28	TRBJ2-7	ASRGLAGDESSSYEQY
TRBV5-4	TRBJ2-6	ASSSDRKSGANVLT
TRBV12-3/TRBV12-4	TRBJ1-1	ASSSPVTAEAF
TRBV29-1	TRBJ2-5	SAHLGGAGETQY
TRBV5-1	TRBJ1-2	ASSLVTRGAREGYT
TRBV4-3	TRBJ2-7	ASSQDGLAGPYEQY
TRBV4-1	TRBJ2-2	ASSQPLSWERAGELF
TRBV25-1	TRBJ1-1	ASSVGTAEAF
TRBV4-3	TRBJ1-6	ASSQDTPGGNSPLH
TRBV19	TRBJ1-6	ASSKTGGTYNSPLH
TRBV2	TRBJ1-3	ASRAGSGNTIY
TRBV15	TRBJ2-3	ATYGGRATDTQY
TRBV7-9	TRBJ1-2	ASSLESGKLDGYT
TRBV27	TRBJ1-2	ASGLVGQGIYGYT
TRBV28	TRBJ1-5	ASIRGNQPQH
TRBV5-4	TRBJ2-3	ASSLTSGTDTQY
TRBV15	TRBJ1-1	ATSGRDRMNTEAF
TRBV24-1	TRBJ2-2	ATSDPGLAGGNTNTGELF
TRBV11-2	TRBJ2-1	ASRSPTGINEQF